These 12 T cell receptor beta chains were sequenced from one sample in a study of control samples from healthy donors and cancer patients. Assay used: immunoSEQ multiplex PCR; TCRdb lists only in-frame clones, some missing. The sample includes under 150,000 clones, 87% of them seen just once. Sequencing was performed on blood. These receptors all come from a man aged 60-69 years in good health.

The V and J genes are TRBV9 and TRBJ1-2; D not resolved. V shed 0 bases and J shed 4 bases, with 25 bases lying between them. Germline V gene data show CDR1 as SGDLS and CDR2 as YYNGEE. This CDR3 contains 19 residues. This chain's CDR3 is CASSVAMEVTGPSRYGYTF. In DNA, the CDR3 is TGTGCCAGCAGCGTAGCTATGGAAGTAACTGGGCCTTCACGCTATGGCTACACCTTC.

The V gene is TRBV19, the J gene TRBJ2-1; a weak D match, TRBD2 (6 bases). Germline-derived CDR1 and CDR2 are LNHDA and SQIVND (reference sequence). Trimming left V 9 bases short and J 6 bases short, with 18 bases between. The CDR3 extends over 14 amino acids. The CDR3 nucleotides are TGTGCCAGCCTCGGTCGGGGACTCCGCAATGAGCAGTTCTTC. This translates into CASLGRGLRNEQFF.

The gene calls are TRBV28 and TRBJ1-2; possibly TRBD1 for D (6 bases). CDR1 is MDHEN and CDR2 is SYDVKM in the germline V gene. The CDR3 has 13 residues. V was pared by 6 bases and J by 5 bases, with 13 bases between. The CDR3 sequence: CASRLQGPYGYTF. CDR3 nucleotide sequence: TGTGCCAGCAGACTACAGGGCCCGTATGGCTACACCTTC.

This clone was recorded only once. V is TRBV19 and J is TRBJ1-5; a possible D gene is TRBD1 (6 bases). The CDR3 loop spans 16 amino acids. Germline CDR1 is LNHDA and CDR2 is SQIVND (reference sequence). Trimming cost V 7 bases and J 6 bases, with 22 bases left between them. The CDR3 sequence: CASTPGWGGRGQPQHF. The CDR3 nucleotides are TGTGCCAGTACCCCGGGATGGGGGGGGCGAGGTCAGCCCCAGCATTTT. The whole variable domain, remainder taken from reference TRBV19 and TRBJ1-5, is DGGITQSPKYLFRKEGQNVTLSCEQNLNHDAMYWYRQDPGQGLRLIYYSQIVNDFQKGDIAEGYSVSREKKESFPLTVTSAQKNPTAFYLCASTPGWGGRGQPQHFGDGTRLSIL.

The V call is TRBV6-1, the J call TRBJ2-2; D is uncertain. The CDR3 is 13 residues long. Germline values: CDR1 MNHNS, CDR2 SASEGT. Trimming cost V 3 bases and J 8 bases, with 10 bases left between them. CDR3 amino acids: CASSDQWDGELFF. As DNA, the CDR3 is TGTGCCAGCAGTGACCAGTGGGATGGGGAGCTGTTTTTT.

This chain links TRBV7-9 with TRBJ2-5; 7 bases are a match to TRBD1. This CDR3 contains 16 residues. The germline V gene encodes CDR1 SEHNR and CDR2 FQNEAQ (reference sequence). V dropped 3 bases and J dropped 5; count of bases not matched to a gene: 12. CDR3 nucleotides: TGTGCCAGCAGCTTGATGGCGACAGGGTTTGGGGAGACCCAGTACTTC. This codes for CASSLMATGFGETQYF.

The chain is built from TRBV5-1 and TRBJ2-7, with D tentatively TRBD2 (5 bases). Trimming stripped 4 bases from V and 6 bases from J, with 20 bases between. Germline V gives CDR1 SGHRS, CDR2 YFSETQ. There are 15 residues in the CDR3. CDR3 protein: CASSPISGSISEQYF. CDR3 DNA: TGCGCCAGCAGCCCAATCTCGGGATCTATATCCGAGCAGTACTTC.

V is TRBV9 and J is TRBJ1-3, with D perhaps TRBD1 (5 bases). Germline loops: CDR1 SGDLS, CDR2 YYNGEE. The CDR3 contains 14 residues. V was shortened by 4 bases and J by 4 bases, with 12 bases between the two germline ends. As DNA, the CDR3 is TGTGCCAGCAGCCCCACGGGGGTCGGAAACACCATATATTTT. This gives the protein CASSPTGVGNTIYF.

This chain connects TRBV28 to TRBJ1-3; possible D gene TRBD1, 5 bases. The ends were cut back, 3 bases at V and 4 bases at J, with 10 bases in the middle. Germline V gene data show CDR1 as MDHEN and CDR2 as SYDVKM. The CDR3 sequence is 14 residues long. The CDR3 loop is CASSFGGTGNTIYF. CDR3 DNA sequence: TGTGCCAGCAGTTTTGGGGGAACGGGAAACACCATATATTTT.

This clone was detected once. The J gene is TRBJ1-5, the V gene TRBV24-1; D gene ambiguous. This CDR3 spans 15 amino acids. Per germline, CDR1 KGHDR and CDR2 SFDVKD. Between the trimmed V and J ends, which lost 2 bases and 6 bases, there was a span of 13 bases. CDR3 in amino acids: CATSDSKGTGQPQHF. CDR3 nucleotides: TGTGCCACCAGTGATTCGAAGGGTACGGGTCAGCCCCAGCATTTT.

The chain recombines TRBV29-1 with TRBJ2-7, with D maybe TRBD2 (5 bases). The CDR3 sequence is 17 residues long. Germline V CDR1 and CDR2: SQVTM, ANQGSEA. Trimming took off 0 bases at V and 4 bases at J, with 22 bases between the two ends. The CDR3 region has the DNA TGCAGCGTTGAAGAAATTGGGCTGGGCCGGAGGACTTACGAGCAGTACTTC. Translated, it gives CSVEEIGLGRRTYEQYF.

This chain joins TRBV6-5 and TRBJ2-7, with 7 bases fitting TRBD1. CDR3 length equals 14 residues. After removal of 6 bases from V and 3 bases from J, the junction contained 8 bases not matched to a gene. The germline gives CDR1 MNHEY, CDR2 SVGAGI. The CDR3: CASRPRQGFYEQYF. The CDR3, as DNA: TGTGCCAGCAGGCCTCGACAGGGTTTCTACGAGCAGTACTTC.